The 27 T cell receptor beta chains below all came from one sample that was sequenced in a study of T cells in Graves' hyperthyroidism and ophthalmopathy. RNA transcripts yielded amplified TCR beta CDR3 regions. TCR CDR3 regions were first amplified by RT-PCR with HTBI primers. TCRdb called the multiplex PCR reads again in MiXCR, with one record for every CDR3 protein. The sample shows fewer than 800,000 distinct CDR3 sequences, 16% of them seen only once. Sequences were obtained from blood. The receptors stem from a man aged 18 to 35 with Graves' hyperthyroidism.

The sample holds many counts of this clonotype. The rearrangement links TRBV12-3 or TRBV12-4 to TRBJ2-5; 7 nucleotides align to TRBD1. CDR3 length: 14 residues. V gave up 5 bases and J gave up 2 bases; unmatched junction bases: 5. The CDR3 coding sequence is TGTGCCAGCAGTCCGCCAGGGGGTCAAGAGACCCAGTACTTC. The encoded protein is CASSPPGGQETQYF.

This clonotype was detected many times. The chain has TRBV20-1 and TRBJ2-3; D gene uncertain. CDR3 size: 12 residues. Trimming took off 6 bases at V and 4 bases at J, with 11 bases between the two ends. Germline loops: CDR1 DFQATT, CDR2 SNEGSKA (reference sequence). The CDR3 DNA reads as TGCAGTGCATCAGCACTCGCAGATACGCAGTATTTT. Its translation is CSASALADTQYF.

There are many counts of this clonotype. The CDR3: CAWSGGQGVNYGYTF. The DNA for the CDR3 is TGTGCCTGGAGTGGGGGACAGGGGGTGAACTATGGCTACACCTTC. V gene TRBV30 combines with J gene TRBJ1-2; 11 nucleotides agree with TRBD1. With 1 base clipped from V and 2 bases from J, the junction kept 3 bases outside the gene matches. The germline V gene encodes CDR1 GTSNPN and CDR2 SVGIG (reference sequence). The CDR3 has 15 residues.

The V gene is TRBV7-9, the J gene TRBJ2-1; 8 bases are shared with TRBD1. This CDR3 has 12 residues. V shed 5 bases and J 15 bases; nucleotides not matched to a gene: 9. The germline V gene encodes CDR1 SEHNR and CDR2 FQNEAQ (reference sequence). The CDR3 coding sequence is TGTGCCAGCAGCGTTAAGGACAGGGTCACGTTCTTC. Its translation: CASSVKDRVTFF.

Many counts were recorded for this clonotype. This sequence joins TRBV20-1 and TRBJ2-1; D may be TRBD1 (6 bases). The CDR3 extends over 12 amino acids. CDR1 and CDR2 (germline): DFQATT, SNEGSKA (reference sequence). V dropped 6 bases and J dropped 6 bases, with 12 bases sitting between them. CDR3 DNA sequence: TGCAGTGCCTCCGAGGGGGTCAATGAGCAGTTCTTC. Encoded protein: CSASEGVNEQFF.

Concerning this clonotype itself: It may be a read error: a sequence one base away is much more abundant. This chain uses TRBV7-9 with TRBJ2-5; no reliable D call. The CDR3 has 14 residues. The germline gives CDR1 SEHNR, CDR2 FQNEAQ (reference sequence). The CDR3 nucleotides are TGTGTCAGCACCCCCGTTAGGTACCAAGAGACCCAGTACTTC. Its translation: CVSTPVRYQETQYF.

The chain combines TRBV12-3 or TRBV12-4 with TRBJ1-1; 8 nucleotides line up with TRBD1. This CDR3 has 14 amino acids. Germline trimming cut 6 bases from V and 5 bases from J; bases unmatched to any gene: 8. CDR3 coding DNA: TGTGCCAGCAGAATCGACAGGGGTGGAACTGAAGCTTTCTTT. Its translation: CASRIDRGGTEAFF.

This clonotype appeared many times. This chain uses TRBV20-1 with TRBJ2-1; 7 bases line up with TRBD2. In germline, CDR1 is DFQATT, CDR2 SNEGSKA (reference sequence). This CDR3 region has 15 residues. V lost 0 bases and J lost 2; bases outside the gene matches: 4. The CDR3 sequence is CSARDRLAAYNEQFF. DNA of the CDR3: TGCAGTGCTAGAGATCGTCTAGCGGCCTACAATGAGCAGTTCTTC.

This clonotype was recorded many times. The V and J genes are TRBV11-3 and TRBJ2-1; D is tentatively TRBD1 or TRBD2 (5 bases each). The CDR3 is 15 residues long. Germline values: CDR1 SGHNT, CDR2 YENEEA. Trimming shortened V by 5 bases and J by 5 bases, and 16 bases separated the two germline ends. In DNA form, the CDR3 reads TGTGCCAGCAGCAAGCTGACGGGGCGCGACAATGAGCAGTTCTTC. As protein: CASSKLTGRDNEQFF.

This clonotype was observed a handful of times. The CDR3 bases are TGTGCCAGCAGTCGGGAAACAGGGGGCTACGAGCAGTACTTC. Its protein product is CASSRETGGYEQYF. The chain links TRBV27 to TRBJ2-7, with 8 bases lining up with TRBD1. The germline V gene encodes CDR1 MNHEY and CDR2 SMNVEV (reference sequence). The CDR3 covers 14 residues. With 5 bases clipped from V and 3 bases from J, the junction kept 6 bases outside the gene matches.

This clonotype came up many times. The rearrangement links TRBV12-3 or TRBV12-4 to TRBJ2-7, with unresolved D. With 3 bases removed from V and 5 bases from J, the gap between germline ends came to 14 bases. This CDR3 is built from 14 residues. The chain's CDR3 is CASSFSQDRDEQYF. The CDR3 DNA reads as TGTGCCAGCAGTTTTAGCCAGGACCGCGACGAGCAGTACTTC.

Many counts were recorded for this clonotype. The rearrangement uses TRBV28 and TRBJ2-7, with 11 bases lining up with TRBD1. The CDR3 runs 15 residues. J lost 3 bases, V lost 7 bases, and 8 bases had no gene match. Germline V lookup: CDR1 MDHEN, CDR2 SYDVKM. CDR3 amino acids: CASTNGGQGGYEQYF. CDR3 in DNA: TGTGCCAGCACAAATGGGGGACAGGGGGGCTACGAGCAGTACTTC.

CDR3 loop: CSVERPGAYNEQFF. DNA for the CDR3: TGCAGCGTTGAGAGGCCAGGCGCTTACAATGAGCAGTTCTTC. This chain uses TRBV29-1 with TRBJ2-1; unclear D gene. Germline V gene sequence: CDR1 SQVTM, CDR2 ANQGSEA. This CDR3 contains 14 residues. V lost 3 bases and J lost 4, with 13 bases in between.

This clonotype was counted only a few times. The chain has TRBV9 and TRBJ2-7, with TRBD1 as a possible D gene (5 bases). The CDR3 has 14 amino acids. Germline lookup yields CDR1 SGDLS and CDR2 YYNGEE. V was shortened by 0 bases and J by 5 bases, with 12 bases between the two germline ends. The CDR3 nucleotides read TGTGCCAGCAGCGTAGGGGGCATAGATGACGAGCAGTACTTC. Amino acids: CASSVGGIDDEQYF.

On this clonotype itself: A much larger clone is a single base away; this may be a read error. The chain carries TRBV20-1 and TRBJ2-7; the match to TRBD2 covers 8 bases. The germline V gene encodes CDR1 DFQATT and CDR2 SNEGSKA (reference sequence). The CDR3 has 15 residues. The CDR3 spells CSARDSIAGSYEQCF. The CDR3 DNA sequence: TGCAGTGCTAGAGACTCCATAGCGGGAAGCTACGAGCAGTGCTTC.

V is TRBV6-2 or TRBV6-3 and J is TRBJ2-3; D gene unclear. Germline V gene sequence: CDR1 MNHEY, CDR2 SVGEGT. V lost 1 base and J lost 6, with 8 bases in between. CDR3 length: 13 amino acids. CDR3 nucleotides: TGTGCCAGCAGTTACTTACGCGCGGATACGCAGTATTTT. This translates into CASSYLRADTQYF.

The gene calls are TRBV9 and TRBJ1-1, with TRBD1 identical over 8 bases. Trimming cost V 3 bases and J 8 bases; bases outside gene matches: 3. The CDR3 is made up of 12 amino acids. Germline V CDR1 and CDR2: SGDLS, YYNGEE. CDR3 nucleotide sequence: TGTGCCAGCAGCGCCCGGGACAGGGAAGCTTTCTTT. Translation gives CASSARDREAFF.

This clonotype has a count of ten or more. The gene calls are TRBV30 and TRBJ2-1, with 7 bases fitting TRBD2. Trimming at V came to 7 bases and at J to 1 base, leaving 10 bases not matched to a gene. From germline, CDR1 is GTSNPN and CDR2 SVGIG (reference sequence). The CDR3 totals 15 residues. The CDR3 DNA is TGTGCCTCCAATCGGGGGGAGTCGTCCTACAATGAGCAGTTCTTC. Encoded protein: CASNRGESSYNEQFF.

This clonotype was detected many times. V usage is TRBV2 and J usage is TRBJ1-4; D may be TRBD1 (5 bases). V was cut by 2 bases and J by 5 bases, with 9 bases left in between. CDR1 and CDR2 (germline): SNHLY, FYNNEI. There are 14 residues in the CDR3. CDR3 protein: CASSETGLNEKLFF. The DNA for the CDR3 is TGTGCCAGCAGTGAAACAGGACTAAATGAAAAACTGTTTTTT. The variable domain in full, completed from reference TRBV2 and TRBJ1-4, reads EPEVTQTPSHQVTQMGQEVILRCVPISNHLYFYWYRQILGQKVEFLVSFYNNEISEKSEIFDDQFSVERPDGSNFTLKIRSTKLEDSAMYFCASSETGLNEKLFFGSGTQLSVL.

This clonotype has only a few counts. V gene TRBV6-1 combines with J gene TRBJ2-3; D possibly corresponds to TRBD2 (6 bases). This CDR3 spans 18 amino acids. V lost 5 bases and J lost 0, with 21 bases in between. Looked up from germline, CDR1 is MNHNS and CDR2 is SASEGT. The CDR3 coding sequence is TGTGCCAGCAGTAGCCGGGGGATGGGGCCTTTAAGCACAGATACGCAGTATTTT. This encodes CASSSRGMGPLSTDTQYF.

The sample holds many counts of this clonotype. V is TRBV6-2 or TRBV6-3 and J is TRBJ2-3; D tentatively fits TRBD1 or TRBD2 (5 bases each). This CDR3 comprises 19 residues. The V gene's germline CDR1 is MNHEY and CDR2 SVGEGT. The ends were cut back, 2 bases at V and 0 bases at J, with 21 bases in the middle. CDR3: CASSYGAGKGTDSTDTQYF. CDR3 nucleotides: TGTGCCAGCAGTTACGGAGCTGGGAAGGGGACGGATAGCACAGATACGCAGTATTTT.

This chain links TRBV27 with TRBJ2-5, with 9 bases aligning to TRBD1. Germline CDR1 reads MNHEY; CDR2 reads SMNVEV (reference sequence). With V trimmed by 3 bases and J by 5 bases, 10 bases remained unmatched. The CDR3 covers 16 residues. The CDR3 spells CASSFLPGQGPETQYF. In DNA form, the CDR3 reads TGTGCCAGCAGTTTCCTTCCGGGACAGGGCCCGGAGACCCAGTACTTC.

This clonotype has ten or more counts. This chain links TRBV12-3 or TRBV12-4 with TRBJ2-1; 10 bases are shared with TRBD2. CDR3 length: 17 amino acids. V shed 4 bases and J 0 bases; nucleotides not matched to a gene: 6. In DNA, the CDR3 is TGTGCCAGCAGTTCGTTTAGCGGGGGGTCCTCCTACAATGAGCAGTTCTTC. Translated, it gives CASSSFSGGSSYNEQFF.

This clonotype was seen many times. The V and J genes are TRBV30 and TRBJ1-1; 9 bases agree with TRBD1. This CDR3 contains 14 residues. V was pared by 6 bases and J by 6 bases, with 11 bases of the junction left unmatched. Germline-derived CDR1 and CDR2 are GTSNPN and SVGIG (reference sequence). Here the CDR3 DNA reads TGTGCCTGTAATACAGGGGGCGCGTCCGCTGAAGCTTTCTTT. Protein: CACNTGGASAEAFF.

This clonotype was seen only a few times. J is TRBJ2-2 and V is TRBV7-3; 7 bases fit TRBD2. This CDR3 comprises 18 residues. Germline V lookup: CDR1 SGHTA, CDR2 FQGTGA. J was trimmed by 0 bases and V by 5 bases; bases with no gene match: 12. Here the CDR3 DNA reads TGTGCCAGCAGCCCCATCGGGGCGGGAGCCCCGAACACCGGGGAGCTGTTTTTT. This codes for CASSPIGAGAPNTGELFF.

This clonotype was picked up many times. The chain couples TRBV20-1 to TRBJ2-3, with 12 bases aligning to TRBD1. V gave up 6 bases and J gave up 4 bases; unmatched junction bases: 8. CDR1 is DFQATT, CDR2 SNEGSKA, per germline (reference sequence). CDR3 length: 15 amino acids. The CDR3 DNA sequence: TGCAGTGCAGCCCCCGGGACAGGGGGCGCAGATACGCAGTATTTT. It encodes CSAAPGTGGADTQYF.

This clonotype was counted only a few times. CDR3 protein: CATSVGSEQYF. CDR3 bases: TGTGCCACCAGTGTTGGGAGCGAGCAGTACTTC. The gene calls are TRBV24-1 and TRBJ2-7; D might be TRBD2 (5 bases). The germline CDR1 and CDR2 sequences are KGHDR and SFDVKD. The CDR3 contains 11 residues. Trimming stripped 5 bases from V and 6 bases from J, with 7 bases between.